One and the same sample provided the 6 T cell receptor beta chains below, sequenced in a study of blood T cell repertoires in COVID-19. Only in-frame clones appear in the TCRdb table, and some are missing; sequencing was by immunoSEQ multiplex PCR. Here the sample spans fewer than 120,000 clones, around nine tenths being singletons. The sequencing input was peripheral blood. The receptors were gathered from a woman between 50 and 59 years old with acute or convalescent COVID-19.

The chain uses TRBV23-1 and TRBJ2-7; 8 bases are shared with TRBD1. TRBV23-1 is an open reading frame whose function is uncertain. Trimming took 2 bases from V and 2 from J; bases not matched to a gene: 14. The CDR3 length is 18 residues. CDR3 DNA sequence: TGCGCCAGCAGTCAACGGGCGGACAGGGTCCCTCCTCCCTACGAGCAGTACTTC. It codes for CASSQRADRVPPPYEQYF.

The sample holds one count of this clone. The genes are TRBV6-5 and TRBJ1-5, with D possibly being TRBD1 (6 bases). CDR3 length: 13 residues. The germline gives CDR1 MNHEY, CDR2 SVGAGI. V was trimmed by 7 bases and J by 2 bases, leaving 9 bases between them. The CDR3 DNA follows: TGTGCCAGCACCGAGGGGGGCAATCAGCCCCAGCATTTT. Translated: CASTEGGNQPQHF.

The chain joins TRBV7-9 to TRBJ1-1, with 8 bases aligning to TRBD1. V gave up 4 bases and J gave up 6 bases; unmatched junction bases: 7. The germline V gene has CDR1 SEHNR and CDR2 FQNEAQ (reference sequence). This CDR3 region has 14 residues. DNA of the CDR3: TGTGCCAGCAGCTATCCCCAGGGGGCCCCTGAAGCTTTCTTT. Its protein product is CASSYPQGAPEAFF.

This chain connects TRBV24-1 to TRBJ2-3; 8 bases line up with TRBD2. V was clipped by 4 bases and J by 2 bases; unmatched bases: 19. This CDR3 is 20 amino acids long. Germline loops: CDR1 KGHDR, CDR2 SFDVKD. The CDR3 DNA sequence: TGTGCCACCAGTGACGCCGCCGGGGTGCGTGGCGGGAGGTCCACAGATACGCAGTATTTT. This encodes CATSDAAGVRGGRSTDTQYF.

This clone was seen only once. The genes are TRBV5-1 and TRBJ2-3, with 7 nucleotides matching TRBD1. The CDR3 has 14 residues. Germline assignment: CDR1 SGHRS and CDR2 YFSETQ. The V segment lost 3 bases and the J segment 2 bases; nucleotides outside the gene matches: 3. The CDR3 nucleotides are TGCGCCAGCAGCTCGGGACAGATCACAGATACGCAGTATTTT. Protein: CASSSGQITDTQYF.

This chain links TRBV7-6 with TRBJ2-1; D ambiguous. Germline V gene sequence: CDR1 SGHVS, CDR2 FNYEAQ. The CDR3 totals 13 residues. V was cut by 1 base and J by 4 bases, with 5 bases left in between. CDR3 nucleotide sequence: TGTGCCAGCAGCTTAGGTCTTTACAATGAGCAGTTCTTC. It is translated as CASSLGLYNEQFF.